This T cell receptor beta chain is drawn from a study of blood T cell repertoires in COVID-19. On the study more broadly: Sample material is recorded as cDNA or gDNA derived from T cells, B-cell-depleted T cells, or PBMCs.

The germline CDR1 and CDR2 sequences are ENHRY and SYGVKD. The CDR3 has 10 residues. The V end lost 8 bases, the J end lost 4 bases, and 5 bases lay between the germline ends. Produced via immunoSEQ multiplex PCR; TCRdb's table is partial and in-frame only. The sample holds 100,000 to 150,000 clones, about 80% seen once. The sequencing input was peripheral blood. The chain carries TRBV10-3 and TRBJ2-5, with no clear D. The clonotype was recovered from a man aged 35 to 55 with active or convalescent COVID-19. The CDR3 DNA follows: TGTGCCATCGGCGGAGAGACCCAGTACTTC. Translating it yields CAIGGETQYF.